The 2 T cell receptor beta chains in this list originate from one sample, sequenced in a study of blood T cell repertoires in COVID-19. TCRdb's copy holds only in-frame clones and misses some; the assay was immunoSEQ multiplex PCR. The top ten hold around 28% of the sample, which has fewer than 85,000 clones, around 81% seen once. The sample was peripheral blood. These receptors all come from a human donor in a cohort sampled during active COVID-19.

The chain is built from TRBV7-3 and TRBJ2-3; 9 nucleotides agree with TRBD2. Germline CDR1 and CDR2: SGHTA and FQGTGA. This CDR3 has 15 amino acids. J was trimmed by 6 bases and V by 2 bases; bases with no gene match: 6. CDR3 DNA sequence: TGTGCCAGCAGCTTAGGCGGGGGGGCGTTTGATACGCAGTATTTT. As protein: CASSLGGGAFDTQYF.

The chain uses TRBV7-9 and TRBJ2-1, with a weak D call TRBD1 (6 bases). Germline CDR1 and CDR2: SEHNR and FQNEAQ (reference sequence). The V end was cut by 7 bases, the J end by 6 bases, with 19 bases between. The CDR3 is 15 residues long. The DNA for the CDR3 is TGTGCCAGCACCCTTGCGACAGGTCTTTCCAATGAGCAGTTCTTC. It yields the protein CASTLATGLSNEQFF.